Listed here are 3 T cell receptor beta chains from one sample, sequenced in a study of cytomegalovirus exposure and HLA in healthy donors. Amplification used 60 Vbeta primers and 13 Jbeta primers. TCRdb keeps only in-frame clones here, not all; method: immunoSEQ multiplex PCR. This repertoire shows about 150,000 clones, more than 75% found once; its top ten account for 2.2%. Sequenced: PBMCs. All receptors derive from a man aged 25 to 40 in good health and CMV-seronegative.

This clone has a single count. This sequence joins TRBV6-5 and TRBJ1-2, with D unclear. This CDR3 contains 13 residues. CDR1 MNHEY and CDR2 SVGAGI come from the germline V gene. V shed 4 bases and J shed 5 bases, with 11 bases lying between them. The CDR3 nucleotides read TGTGCCAGCAGTTCCTCGAGAGCGTATGGCTACACCTTC. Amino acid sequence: CASSSSRAYGYTF.

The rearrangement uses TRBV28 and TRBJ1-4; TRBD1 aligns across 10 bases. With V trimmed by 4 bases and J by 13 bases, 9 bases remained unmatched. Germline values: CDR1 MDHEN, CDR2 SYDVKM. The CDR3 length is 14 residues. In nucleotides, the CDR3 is TGTGCCAGCAGTTCTGGGGGACAGGGGTGGAGACTGTTTTTT. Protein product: CASSSGGQGWRLFF.

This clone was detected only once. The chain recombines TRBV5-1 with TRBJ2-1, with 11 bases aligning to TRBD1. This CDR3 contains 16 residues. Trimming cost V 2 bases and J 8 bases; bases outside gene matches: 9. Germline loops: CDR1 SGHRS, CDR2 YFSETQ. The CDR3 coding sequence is TGCGCCAGCAGCTTCCTCGGACAGGGGGCTGTGGATGAGCAGTTCTTC. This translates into CASSFLGQGAVDEQFF.